The clone carrying this T cell receptor beta chain was observed a few times. What it binds is not known. This CDR3 comprises 16 residues. With 0 bases removed from V and 5 bases from J, the gap between germline ends came to 14 bases. The V gene's germline CDR1 is DFQATT and CDR2 SNEGSKA (reference sequence). Two oligonucleotides, mixed equimolar, formed the beta constant-region primer covering TRBC1 and TRBC2. Four rounds of PCR amplified the ligated cDNA using nested alpha and beta constant-region primers plus SP2. An oligonucleotide with the SP2 primer and a 12-nucleotide UMI was ligated to the cDNA 3' end. One entry per CDR3 protein results from TCRdb running MiXCR on the UMI-ligation and nested PCR reads. The sample records 150,000 or so distinct CDR3 sequences, 22% being singletons. The record originates from a study of naive and memory T cell subsets. Study-level findings and limits: A few larger clonotypes appeared in naive repertoires, especially CD8, possibly memory cells re-expressing CD45RA. Diversity fell and Gini index rose from naive through CM, EM, EMRA.

Input material: naive CD4+ T cells from blood. The genes are TRBV20-1 and TRBJ1-6, with D possibly TRBD1 on 5 matching bases. The TCR was taken from a human donor in good health. The CDR3 reads CSARDLTRGNNSPLHF. CDR3 nucleotide sequence: TGCAGTGCTAGAGATCTCACCCGGGGGAATAATTCACCCCTCCACTTT.